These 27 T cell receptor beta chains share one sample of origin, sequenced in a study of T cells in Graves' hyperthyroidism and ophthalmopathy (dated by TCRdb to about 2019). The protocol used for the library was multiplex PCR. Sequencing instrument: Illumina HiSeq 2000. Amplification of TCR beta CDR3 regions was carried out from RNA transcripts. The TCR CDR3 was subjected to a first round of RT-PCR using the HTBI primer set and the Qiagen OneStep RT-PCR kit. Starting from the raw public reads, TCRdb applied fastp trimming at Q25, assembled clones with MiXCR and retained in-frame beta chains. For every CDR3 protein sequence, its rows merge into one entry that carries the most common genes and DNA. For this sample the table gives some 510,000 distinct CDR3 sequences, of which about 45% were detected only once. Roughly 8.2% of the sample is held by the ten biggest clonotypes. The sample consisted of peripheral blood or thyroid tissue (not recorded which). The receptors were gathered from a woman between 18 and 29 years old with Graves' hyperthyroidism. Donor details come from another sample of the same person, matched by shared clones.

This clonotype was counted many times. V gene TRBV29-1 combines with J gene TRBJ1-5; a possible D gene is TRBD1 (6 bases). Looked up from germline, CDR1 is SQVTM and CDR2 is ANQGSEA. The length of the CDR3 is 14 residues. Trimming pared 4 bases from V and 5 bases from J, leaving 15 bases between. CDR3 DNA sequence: TGCAGCGTTGGGTTGGGGGCCTCCGATCAGCCCCAGCATTTT. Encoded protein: CSVGLGASDQPQHF.

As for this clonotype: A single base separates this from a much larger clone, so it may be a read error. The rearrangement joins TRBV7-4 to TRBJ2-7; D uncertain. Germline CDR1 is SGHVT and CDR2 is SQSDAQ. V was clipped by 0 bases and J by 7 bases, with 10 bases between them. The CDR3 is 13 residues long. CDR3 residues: CASSLAPHREQYF. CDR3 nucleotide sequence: TGTGCCAGCAGCTTAGCGCCCCATCGGGAGCAGTACTTC.

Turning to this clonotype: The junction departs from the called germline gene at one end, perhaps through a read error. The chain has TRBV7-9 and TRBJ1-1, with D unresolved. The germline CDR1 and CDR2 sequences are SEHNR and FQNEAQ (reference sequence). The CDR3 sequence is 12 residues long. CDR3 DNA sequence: TGTGCCAGCACCCCCATGAACACTGCAGCTTTCTTT. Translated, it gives CASTPMNTAAFF.

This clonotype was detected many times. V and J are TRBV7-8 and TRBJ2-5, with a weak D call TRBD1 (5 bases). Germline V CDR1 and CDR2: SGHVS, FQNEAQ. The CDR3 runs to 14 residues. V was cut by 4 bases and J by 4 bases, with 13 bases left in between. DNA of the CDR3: TGTGCCAGCAGCTCTAGATGGGGCGCAGAGACCCAGTACTTC. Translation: CASSSRWGAETQYF.

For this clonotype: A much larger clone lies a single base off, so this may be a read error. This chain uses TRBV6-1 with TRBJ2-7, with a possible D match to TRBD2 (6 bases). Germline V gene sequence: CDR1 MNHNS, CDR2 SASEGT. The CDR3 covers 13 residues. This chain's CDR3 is CASLEGLWYEQHF. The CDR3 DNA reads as TGTGCCAGCTTGGAGGGGTTGTGGTACGAGCAGCACTTC.

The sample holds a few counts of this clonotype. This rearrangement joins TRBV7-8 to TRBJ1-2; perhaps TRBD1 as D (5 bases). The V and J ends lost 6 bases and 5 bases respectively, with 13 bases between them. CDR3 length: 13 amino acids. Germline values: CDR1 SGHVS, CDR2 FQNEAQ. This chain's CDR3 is CASRPDSPYGYTF. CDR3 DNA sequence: TGTGCCAGCAGACCAGACAGCCCATATGGCTACACCTTC.

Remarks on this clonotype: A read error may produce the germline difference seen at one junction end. The CDR3 here is CATSDPGTGPYGYAF. CDR3 bases: TGTGCCACCAGTGATCCCGGGACGGGCCCCTATGGCTACGCCTTC. The rearrangement uses TRBV24-1 and TRBJ1-2; D possibly corresponds to TRBD1 (5 bases). Per the germline V gene, CDR1 is KGHDR and CDR2 is SFDVKD. The CDR3 runs 15 residues.

CDR3 protein: CATSTWFSGTDTQYF. CDR3 in DNA: TGTGCCACCAGTACGTGGTTTTCTGGCACAGATACGCAGTATTTT. J is TRBJ2-3 and V is TRBV24-1, with D hard to call. The V end was cut by 6 bases, the J end by 1 base, with 13 bases between. Germline loops: CDR1 KGHDR, CDR2 SFDVKD. This CDR3 has 15 residues.

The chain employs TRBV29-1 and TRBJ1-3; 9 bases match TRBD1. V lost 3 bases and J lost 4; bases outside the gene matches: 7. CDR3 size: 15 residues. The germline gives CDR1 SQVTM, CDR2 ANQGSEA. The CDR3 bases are TGCAGCGTTGACCAAACAGGGGGCCAAGGAAACACCATATATTTT. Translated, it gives CSVDQTGGQGNTIYF.

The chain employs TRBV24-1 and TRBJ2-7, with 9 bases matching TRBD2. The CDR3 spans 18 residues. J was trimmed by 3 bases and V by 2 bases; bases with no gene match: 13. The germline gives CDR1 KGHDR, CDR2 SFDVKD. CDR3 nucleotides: TGTGCCACCAGTGATTCCCAGGGGACTAGCAGGACAGACTACGAGCAGTACTTC. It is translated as CATSDSQGTSRTDYEQYF.

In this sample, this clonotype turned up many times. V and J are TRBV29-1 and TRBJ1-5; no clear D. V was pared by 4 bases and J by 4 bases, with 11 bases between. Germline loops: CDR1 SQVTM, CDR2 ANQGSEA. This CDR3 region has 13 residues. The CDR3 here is CSVARGKNQPQHF. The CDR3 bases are TGCAGCGTTGCGCGAGGGAAGAATCAGCCCCAGCATTTT. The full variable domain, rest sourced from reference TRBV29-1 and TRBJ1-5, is SAVISQKPSRDICQRGTSLTIQCQVDSQVTMMFWYRQQPGQSLTLIATANQGSEATYESGFVIDKFPISRPNLTFSTLTVSNMSPEDSSIYLCSVARGKNQPQHFGDGTRLSIL.

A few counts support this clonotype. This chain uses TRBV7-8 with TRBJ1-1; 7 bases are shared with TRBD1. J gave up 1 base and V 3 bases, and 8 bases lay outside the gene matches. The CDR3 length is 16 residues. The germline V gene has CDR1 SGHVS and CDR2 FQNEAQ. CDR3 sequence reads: CASSFLGRGENTEAFF. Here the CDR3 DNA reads TGTGCCAGCAGCTTCCTCGGCAGGGGGGAGAACACTGAAGCTTTCTTT.

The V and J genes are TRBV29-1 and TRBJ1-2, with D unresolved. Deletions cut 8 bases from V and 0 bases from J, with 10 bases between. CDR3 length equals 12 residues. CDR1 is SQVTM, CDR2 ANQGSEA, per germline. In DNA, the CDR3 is TGCAGCTCCAACCTAGCTAACTATGGCTACACCTTC. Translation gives CSSNLANYGYTF.

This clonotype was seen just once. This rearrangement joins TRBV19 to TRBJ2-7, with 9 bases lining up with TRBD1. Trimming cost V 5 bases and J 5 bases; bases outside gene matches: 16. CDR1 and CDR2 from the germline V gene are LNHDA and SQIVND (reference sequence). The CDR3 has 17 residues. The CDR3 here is CASSFSLGTGTSHEQYF. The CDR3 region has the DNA TGTGCCAGTAGTTTCAGCTTAGGGACAGGGACGTCGCACGAGCAGTACTTC. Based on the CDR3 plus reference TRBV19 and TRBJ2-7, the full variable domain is DGGITQSPKYLFRKEGQNVTLSCEQNLNHDAMYWYRQDPGQGLRLIYYSQIVNDFQKGDIAEGYSVSREKKESFPLTVTSAQKNPTAFYLCASSFSLGTGTSHEQYFGPGTRLTVT.

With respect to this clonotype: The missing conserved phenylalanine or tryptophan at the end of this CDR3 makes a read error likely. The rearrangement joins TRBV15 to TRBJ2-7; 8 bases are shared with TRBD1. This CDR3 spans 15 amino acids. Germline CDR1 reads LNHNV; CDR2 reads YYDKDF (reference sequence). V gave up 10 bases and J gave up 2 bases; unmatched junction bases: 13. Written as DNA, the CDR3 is TGTGCCAGCAGGACCGGGACAGGCCTGACCTACGAGCAGTACCTC. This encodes CASRTGTGLTYEQYL.

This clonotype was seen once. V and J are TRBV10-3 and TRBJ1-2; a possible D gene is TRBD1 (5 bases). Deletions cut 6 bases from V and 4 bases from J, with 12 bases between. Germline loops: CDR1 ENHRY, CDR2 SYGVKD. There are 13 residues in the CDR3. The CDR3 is CAISRALSYGYTF. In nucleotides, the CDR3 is TGTGCCATCAGCAGGGCTCTGAGCTATGGCTACACCTTC.

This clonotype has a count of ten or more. This chain's CDR3 is CASSQRQGSEQYF. The CDR3 nucleotides read TGTGCCAGCAGCCAAAGACAGGGGAGCGAGCAGTACTTC. The rearrangement links TRBV7-3 to TRBJ2-7, with 8 bases identical to TRBD1. J gave up 6 bases and V 5 bases, and 6 bases lay outside the gene matches. This CDR3 comprises 13 residues. Germline lookup yields CDR1 SGHTA and CDR2 FQGTGA.

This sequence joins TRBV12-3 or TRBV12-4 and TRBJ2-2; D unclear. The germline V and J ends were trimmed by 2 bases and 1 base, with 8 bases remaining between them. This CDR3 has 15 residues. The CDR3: CASSLMLGNTGELFF. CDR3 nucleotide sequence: TGTGCCAGCAGTTTAATGTTGGGGAACACCGGGGAGCTGTTTTTT.

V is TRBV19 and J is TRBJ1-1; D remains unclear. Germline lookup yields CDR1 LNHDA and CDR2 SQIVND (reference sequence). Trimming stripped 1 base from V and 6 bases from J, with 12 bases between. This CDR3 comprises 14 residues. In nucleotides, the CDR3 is TGTGCCAGTAGTATAGGTGGTTTGGAATCTGAAGCTTTCTTT. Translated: CASSIGGLESEAFF.

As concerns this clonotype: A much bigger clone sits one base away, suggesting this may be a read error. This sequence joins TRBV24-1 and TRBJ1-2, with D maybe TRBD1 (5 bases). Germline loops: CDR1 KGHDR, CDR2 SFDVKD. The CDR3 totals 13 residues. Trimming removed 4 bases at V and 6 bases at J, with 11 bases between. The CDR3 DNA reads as TGTGCCACCAGTGACCCCGTGACAGATGGCTACACCTTC. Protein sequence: CATSDPVTDGYTF.

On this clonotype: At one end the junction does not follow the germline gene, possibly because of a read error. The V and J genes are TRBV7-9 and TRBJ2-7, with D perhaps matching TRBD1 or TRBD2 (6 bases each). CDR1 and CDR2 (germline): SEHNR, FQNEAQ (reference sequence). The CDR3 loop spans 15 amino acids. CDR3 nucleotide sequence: TGTGCCAGCAGCCAAGAACCGGGGGCTACCTACGGGCAGTACTTC. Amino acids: CASSQEPGATYGQYF.

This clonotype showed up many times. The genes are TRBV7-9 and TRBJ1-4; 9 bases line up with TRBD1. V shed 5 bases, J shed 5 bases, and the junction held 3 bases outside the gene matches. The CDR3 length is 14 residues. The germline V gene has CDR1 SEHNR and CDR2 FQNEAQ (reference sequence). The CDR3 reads CASSAGQGNEKLFF. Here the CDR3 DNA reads TGTGCCAGCAGCGCGGGACAGGGAAATGAAAAACTGTTTTTT.

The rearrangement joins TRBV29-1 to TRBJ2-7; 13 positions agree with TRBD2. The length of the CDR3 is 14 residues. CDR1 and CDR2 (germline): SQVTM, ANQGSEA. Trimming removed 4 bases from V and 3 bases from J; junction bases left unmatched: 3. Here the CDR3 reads CSVGLAGGDYEQYF. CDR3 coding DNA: TGCAGCGTTGGACTAGCGGGAGGCGACTACGAGCAGTACTTC.

CDR3 bases: TGTGCCATCAGTGAGTCCGGGGATACCCAGCATTTT. Translated: CAISESGDTQHF. The rearrangement joins TRBV10-3 to TRBJ1-5; D not resolved. V shed 0 bases and J shed 11 bases, with 8 bases lying between them. CDR3 length: 12 amino acids. CDR1 is ENHRY, CDR2 SYGVKD, per germline.

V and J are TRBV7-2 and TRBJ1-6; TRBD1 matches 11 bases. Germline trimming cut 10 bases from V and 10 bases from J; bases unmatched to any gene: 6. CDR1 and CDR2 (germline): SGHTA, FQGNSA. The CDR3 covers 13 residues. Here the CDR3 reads CATADRGRSPLHF. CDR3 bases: TGTGCCACCGCGGACAGGGGGCGATCACCCCTCCACTTT.

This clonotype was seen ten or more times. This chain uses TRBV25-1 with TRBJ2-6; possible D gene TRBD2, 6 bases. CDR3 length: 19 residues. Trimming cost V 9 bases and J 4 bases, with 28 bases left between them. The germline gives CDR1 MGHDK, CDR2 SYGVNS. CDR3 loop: CASGGPLDITSLGANVLTF. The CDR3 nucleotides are TGTGCCAGTGGAGGGCCCCTGGACATTACGTCTCTGGGGGCCAACGTCCTGACTTTC.

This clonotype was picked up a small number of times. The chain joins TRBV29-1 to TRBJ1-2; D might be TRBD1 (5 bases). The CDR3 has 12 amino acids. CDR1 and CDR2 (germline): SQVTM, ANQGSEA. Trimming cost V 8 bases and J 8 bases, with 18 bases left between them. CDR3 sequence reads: CSLARGSEGYTF. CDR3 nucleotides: TGCAGCTTGGCTCGGGGGTCGGAAGGCTACACCTTC.